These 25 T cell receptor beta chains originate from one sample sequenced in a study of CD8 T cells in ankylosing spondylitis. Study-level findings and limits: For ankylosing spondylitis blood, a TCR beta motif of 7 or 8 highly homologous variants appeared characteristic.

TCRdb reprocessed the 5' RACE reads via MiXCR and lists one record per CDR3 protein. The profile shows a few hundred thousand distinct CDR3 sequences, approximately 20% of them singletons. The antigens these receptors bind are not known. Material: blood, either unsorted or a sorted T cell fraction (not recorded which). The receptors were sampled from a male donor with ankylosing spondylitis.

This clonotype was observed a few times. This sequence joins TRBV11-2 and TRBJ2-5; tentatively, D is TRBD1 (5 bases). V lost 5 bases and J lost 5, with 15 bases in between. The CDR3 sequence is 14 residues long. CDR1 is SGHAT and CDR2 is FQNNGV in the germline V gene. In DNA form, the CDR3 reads TGTGCCAGCAGCCGAGAGATTCACAGGGAGACCCAGTACTTC. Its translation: CASSREIHRETQYF.

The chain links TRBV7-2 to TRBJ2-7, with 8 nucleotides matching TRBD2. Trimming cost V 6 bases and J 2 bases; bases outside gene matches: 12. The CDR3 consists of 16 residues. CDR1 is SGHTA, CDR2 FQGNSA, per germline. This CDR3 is CASSPPRAGRAYEQYF. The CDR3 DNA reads TGTGCCAGCAGTCCACCGAGGGCCGGGAGGGCCTACGAGCAGTACTTC.

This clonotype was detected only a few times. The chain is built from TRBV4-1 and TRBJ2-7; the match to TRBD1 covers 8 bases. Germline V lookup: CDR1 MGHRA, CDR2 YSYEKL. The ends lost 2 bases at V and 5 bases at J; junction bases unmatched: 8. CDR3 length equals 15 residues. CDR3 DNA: TGCGCCAGCAGCCAACTCCGGGACAGGAGCCACGAGCAGTACTTC. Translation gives CASSQLRDRSHEQYF.

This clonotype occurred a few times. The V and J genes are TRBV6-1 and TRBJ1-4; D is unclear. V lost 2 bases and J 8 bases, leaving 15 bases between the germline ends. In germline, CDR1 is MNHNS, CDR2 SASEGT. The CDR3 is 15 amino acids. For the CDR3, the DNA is TGTGCCAGCAGTGAATCGGTCAGACGAGGAGAAAAACTGTTTTTT. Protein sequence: CASSESVRRGEKLFF.

CDR3 sequence: CASSLGVGVAETQYF. The DNA for the CDR3 is TGTGCCAGCAGCTTAGGCGTGGGGGTAGCTGAGACCCAGTACTTC. The rearrangement links TRBV7-2 to TRBJ2-5, with D perhaps TRBD1 or TRBD2 (5 bases each). Looked up from germline, CDR1 is SGHTA and CDR2 is FQGNSA. The CDR3 covers 15 residues. The germline V and J ends were trimmed by 1 base and 5 bases, with 14 bases remaining between them. The full variable domain, its missing parts supplied by reference TRBV7-2 and TRBJ2-5, is GAGVSQSPSNKVTEKGKDVELRCDPISGHTALYWYRQSLGQGLEFLIYFQGNSAPDKSGLPSDRFSAERTGGSVSTLTIQRTQQEDSAVYLCASSLGVGVAETQYFGPGTRLLVL.

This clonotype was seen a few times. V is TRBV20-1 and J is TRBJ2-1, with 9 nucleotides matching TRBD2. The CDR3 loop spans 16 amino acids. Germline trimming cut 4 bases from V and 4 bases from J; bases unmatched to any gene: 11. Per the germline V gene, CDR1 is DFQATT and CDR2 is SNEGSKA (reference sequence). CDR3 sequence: CSANRLADSLYNEQFF. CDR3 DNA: TGCAGTGCTAACCGACTAGCGGATTCTTTATACAATGAGCAGTTCTTC.

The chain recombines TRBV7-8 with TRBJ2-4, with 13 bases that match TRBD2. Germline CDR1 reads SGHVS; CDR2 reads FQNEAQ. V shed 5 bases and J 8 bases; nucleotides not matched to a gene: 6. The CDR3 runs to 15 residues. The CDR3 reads CASSPGLAGVYIQYF. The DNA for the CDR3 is TGTGCCAGCAGCCCCGGACTAGCGGGAGTTTACATTCAGTACTTC.

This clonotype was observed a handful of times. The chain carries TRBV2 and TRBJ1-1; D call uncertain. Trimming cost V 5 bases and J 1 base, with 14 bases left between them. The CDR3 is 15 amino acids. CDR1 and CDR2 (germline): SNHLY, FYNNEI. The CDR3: CASSTRARGNTEAFF. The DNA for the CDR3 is TGTGCCAGCAGTACGCGTGCTCGCGGGAACACTGAAGCTTTCTTT.

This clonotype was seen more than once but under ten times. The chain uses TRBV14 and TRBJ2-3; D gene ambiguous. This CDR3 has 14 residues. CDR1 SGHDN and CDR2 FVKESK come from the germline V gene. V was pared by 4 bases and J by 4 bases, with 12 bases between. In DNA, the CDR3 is TGTGCCAGCAGCCCAAACCTTGGGGCAGATACGCAGTATTTT. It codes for CASSPNLGADTQYF. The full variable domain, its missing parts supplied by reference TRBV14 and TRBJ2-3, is EAGVTQFPSHSVIEKGQTVTLRCDPISGHDNLYWYRRVMGKEIKFLLHFVKESKQDESGMPNNRFLAERTGGTYSTLKVQPAELEDSGVYFCASSPNLGADTQYFGPGTRLTVL.

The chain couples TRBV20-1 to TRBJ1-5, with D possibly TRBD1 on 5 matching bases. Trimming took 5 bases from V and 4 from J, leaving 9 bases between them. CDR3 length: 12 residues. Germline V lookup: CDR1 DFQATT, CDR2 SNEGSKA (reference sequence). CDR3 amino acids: CSAGHGNQPQHF. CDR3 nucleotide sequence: TGCAGTGCTGGACATGGGAATCAGCCCCAGCATTTT.

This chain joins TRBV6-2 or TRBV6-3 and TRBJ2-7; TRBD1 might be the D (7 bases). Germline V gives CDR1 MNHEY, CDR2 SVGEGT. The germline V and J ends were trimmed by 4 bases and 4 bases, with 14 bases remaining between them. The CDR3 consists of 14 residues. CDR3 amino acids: CASSWSGGRYEQYF. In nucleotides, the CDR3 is TGTGCCAGCAGTTGGTCAGGGGGGAGGTACGAGCAGTACTTC.

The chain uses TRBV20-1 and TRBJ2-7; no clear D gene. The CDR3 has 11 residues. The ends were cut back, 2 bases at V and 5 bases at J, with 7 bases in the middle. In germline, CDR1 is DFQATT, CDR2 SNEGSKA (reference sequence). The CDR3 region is CSARRLHEQYF. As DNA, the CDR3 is TGCAGTGCTAGACGTCTCCACGAGCAGTACTTC.

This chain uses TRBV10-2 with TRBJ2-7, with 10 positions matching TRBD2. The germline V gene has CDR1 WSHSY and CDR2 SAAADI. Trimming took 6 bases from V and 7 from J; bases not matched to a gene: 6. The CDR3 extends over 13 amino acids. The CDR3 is CASRIQLAGEQYF. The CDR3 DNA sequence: TGCGCCAGCAGGATACAACTAGCGGGAGAGCAGTACTTC.

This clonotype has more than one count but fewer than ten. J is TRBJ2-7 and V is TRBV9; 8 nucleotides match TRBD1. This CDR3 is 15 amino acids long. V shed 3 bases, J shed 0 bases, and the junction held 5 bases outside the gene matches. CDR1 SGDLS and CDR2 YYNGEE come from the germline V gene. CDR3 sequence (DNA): TGTGCCAGCAGCGGGACAGGGCTTAGCTCCTACGAGCAGTACTTC. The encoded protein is CASSGTGLSSYEQYF.

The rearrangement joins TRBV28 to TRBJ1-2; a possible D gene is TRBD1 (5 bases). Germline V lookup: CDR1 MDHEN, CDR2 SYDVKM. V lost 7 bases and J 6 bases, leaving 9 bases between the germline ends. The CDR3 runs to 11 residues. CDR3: CASKMGHGYTF. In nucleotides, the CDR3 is TGTGCCAGCAAGATGGGGCATGGCTACACCTTC.

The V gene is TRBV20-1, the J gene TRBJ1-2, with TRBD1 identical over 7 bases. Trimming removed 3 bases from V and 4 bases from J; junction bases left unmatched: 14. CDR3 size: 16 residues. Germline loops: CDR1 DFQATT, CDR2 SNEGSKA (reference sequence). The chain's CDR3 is CSASYFGAGGFYGYTF. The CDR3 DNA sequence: TGCAGTGCTAGTTATTTCGGGGCAGGGGGATTCTATGGCTACACCTTC.

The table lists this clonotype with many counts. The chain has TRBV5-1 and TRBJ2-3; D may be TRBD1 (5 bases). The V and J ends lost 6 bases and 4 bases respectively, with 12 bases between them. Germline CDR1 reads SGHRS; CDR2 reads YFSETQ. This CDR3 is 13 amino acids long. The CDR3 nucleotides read TGCGCCAGCACCGTTACAGGACCAGATACGCAGTATTTT. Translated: CASTVTGPDTQYF.

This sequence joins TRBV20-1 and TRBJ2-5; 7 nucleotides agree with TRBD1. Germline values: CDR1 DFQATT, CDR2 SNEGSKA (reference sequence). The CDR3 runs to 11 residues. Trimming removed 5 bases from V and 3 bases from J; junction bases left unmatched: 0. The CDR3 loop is CSADREETQYF. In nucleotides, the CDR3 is TGCAGTGCTGACAGGGAAGAGACCCAGTACTTC.

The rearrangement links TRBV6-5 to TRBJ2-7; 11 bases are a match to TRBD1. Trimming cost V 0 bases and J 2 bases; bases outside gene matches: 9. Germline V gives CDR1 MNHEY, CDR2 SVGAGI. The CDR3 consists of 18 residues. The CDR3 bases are TGTGCCAGCAGTTACTCATATCAACCGGGACAGGGGGCCTACGAGCAGTACTTC. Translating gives CASSYSYQPGQGAYEQYF.

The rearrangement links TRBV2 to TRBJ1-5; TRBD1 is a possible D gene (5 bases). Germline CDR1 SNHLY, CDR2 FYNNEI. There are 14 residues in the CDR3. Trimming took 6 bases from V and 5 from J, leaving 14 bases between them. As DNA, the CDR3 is TGTGCCAGCAGGCGGGACCGGGTCGATCAGCCCCAGCATTTT. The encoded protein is CASRRDRVDQPQHF.

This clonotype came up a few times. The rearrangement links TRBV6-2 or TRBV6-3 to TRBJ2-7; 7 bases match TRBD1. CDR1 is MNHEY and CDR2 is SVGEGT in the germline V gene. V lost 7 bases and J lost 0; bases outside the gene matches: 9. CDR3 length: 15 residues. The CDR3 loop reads CASTQTGFFSYEQYF. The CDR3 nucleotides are TGTGCCAGCACCCAGACAGGGTTTTTCTCCTACGAGCAGTACTTC.

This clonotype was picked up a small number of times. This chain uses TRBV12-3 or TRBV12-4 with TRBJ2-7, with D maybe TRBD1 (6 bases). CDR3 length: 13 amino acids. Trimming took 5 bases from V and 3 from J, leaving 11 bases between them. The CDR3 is CASSLDRFYEQYF. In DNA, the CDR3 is TGTGCCAGCAGTCTGGACAGATTCTACGAGCAGTACTTC.

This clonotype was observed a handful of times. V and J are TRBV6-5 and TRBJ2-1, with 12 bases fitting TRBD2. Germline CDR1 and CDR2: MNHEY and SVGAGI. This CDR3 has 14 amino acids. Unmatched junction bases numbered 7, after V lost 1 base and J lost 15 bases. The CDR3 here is CASSYLASGRALFF. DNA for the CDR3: TGTGCCAGCAGTTACTTGGCTAGCGGGAGGGCCCTGTTCTTC.

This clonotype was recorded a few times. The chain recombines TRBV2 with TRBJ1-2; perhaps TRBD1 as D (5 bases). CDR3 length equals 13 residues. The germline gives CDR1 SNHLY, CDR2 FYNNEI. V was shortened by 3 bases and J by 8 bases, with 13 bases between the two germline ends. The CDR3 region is CASSEWQGNGYTF. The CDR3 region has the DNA TGTGCCAGCAGTGAGTGGCAGGGTAACGGCTACACCTTC. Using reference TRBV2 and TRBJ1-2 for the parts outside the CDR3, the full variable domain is EPEVTQTPSHQVTQMGQEVILRCVPISNHLYFYWYRQILGQKVEFLVSFYNNEISEKSEIFDDQFSVERPDGSNFTLKIRSTKLEDSAMYFCASSEWQGNGYTFGSGTRLTVV.

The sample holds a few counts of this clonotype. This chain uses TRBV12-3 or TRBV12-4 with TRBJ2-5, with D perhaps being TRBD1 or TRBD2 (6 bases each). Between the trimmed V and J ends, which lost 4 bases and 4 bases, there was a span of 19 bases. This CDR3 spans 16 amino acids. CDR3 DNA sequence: TGTGCCAGCAGTTCCCCAGGAGGGGGGCGGTTAGAGACCCAGTACTTC. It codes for CASSSPGGGRLETQYF.